The source of this T cell receptor (beta chain) is a study of blood T cells in healthy people across ages. The CDR3 is 15 amino acids. Germline V gene lookup returns CDR1 MGHRA and CDR2 YSYEKL. Primers used in a second PCR of roughly 6 to 11 cycles were a sample-barcoded 5' primer and a J-beta primer mix. TCRdb independently ran MiXCR on the 5' RACE reads; one entry per CDR3 protein. The sample carries fewer than 800,000 distinct CDR3 sequences, over 45% recorded once. Findings and limits, study-wide: Expanded clonotype shifts may have been confounded, as the donors had an unknown CMV status. Naive T cell percentage strongly correlated with TCR beta diversity. Long-lived donors exceeded aged donors in naive CD4+ cells and diversity. The fall in TCR beta diversity per million T cells was roughly linear with age.

Remarks on this clonotype: Its cognate antigen is unknown.

The sequence came from a woman aged 55 to 70 in good health. V usage is TRBV4-1 and J usage is TRBJ2-4, with D unclear. The J call may be faulty, since TRBJ2-7 better matches the DNA end. Sequenced sample: blood. In nucleotides, the CDR3 is TGCGCCAGCAGCGCCGGCACGGACGGACCCTACGAGCAGTACTTC. Translation: CASSAGTDGPYEQYF.